This T cell receptor beta chain was captured by sequencing in a study of blood T cells in healthy people across ages. A second PCR, run for about 6 to 12 cycles, used a sample-barcoded 5' primer plus a J-beta primer mix. With 12 random nucleotides, a template-switch adaptor tagged each individual cDNA molecule. TCRdb fed the 5' RACE reads into MiXCR, producing one record per CDR3 protein. The repertoire includes 790,000 or so distinct CDR3 sequences, roughly 56% of them detected once, and roughly 25% sits in the top ten. Notes on the study in general: For the donors, CMV status was unknown and possibly confounded expanded clonotype changes. The unsorted PBMCs prevented any conclusive comparison of naive versus antigen-experienced cells. It was the long-lived donors that had more naive CD4+ cells and higher diversity than aged donors.

Points on this clonotype: The target antigen is unknown.

V trimming: 0 bases; J trimming: 10 bases; junction bases outside the gene matches: 12. The CDR3 length is 17 residues. Germline lookup yields CDR1 SGHTA and CDR2 FQGNSA. V is TRBV7-2 and J is TRBJ1-6, with 7 positions matching TRBD1. This clonotype was obtained from a man aged 35-49 years in good health. The sample taken for sequencing was blood. In DNA form, the CDR3 reads TGTGCCAGCAGCTTAGCCCTAAGGGGACCAGGGGGGTCACCCCTCCACTTT. Encoded protein: CASSLALRGPGGSPLHF.